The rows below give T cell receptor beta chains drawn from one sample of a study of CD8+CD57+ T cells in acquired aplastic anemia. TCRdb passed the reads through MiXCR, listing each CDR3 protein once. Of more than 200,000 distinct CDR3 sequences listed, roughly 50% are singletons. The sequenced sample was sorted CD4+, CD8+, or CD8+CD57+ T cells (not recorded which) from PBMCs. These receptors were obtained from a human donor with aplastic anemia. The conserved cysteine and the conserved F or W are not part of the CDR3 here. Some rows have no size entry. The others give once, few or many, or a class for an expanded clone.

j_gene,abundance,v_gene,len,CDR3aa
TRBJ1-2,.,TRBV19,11,ASSTGRSYGYT
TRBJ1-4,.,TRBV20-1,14,SARNPLQGFNEKLV
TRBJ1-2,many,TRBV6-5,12,ASRAGTGSFWYT
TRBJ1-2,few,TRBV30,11,AWSRTGDYGYT
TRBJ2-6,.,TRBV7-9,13,ASSPSGTGANVLT
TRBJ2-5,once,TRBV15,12,ATKPNLGEVTQY
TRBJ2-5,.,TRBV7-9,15,ASSQRPGTGLGETQY
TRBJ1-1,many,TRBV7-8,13,ASHLDPSPNTEAF
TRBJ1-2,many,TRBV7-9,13,ASSPLFIGFYGYT
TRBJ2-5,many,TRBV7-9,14,ASSPWAGGVLETQY
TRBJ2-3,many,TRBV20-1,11,SARDPPTDTQY
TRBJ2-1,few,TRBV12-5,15,ASGLVVRGSSYNEQF
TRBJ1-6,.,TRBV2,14,ASKVGQRTMNSPLH
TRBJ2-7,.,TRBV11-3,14,ASSLSGPDTDYEQY
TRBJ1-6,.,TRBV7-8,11,ASSLDADSPLH
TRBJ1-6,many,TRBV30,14,AWSVKATRYNSPLH
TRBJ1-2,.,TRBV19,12,ASSTRSATYGYT
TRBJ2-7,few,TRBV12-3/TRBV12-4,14,ASSLLSAAPSYEQY
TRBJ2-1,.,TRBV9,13,ASSVDGRTYNEQF
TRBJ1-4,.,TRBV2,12,ASGSARGNEKLF
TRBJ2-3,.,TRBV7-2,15,ASSLGGSGGALDTQY
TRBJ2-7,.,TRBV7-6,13,ASSWGGTRDYEQY
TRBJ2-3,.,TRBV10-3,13,AISGGDRGTDTQY
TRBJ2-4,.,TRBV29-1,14,SVEDRVAGGLNIQY
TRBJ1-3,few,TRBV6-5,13,ASSYGVGAGNTIY
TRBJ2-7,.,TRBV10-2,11,ASRYGASGEQY
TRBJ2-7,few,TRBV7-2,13,ASSLFAGESYEQY
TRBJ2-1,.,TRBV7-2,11,ASRLGGDNEQF
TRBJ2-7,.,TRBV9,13,ASSVGGTVSYEQY
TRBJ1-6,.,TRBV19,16,ASSATFTGSSYNSPLH
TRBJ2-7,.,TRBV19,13,ASSQQGAVSYEQY
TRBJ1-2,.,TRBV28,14,ASTLGGGQGDYGYT
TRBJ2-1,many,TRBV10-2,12,ASRTGLAGGEQF
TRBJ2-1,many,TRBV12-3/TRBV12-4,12,ASSPQLGETEQF
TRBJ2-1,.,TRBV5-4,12,ASSWTSGTTEQF
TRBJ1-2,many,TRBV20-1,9,SASDNYGYT
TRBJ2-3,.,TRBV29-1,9,SVGRGDTQY
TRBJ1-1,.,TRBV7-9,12,ASSLVQGNTEAF
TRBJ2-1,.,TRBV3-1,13,ASSPRWGTGNEQF
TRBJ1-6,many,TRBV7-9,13,ASSYDNSRNSPLH